This T cell receptor beta chain is drawn from a study of OX40 agonist ivuxolimab in advanced cancers. Germline CDR1 and CDR2: SSHAT and FNYEAQ (reference sequence). CDR3 length: 14 residues. Concerning this clone itself: Compared with germline, one end of the junction differs, possibly owing to a read error.

Some clones are missing from TCRdb's copy, which holds only in-frame ones; the method was immunoSEQ multiplex PCR. The sample holds 50,000 to 55,000 clones; 80% to 90% are singletons and the top ten take about a tenth. The chain is built from TRBV7-7 and TRBJ2-1; a possible D gene is TRBD2 (5 bases). This sample comprised CD4+ or CD8+ T cells sorted from blood, obtained in a trial of the OX40 agonist ivuxolimab. The TCR comes from an adult with an advanced solid tumor such as melanoma, head and neck, liver or kidney cancer. The CDR3 here is CASSLAFTAREQFF. CDR3 in DNA: TGTGCTAGCAGCTTAGCGTTTACAGCGCGCGAGCAGTTCTTC.